This record concerns one TCR beta chain sequence. Its specificity is not known. A much larger clone differs from this one at a single base, so this may be a read error. The data originate from a study of OX40 agonist ivuxolimab in advanced cancers. Whole-study results and caveats: In CD8+ T cells, expanded clones were on average more numerous than in CD4+.

With 2 bases clipped from V and 0 bases from J, the junction kept 1 base outside the gene matches. Germline V gene sequence: CDR1 LGHNA, CDR2 YSLEER. The CDR3 spans 14 residues. Measured with immunoSEQ multiplex PCR; TCRdb has only the in-frame clones, and not every one. The table records about 36,000 clones, 70% to 80% of them present only once. The TCR sequence derives from an adult with an advanced solid tumor such as melanoma, head and neck, liver or kidney cancer. The chain recombines TRBV4-3 with TRBJ2-7, with 7 bases lining up with TRBD1. The source was CD4+ or CD8+ T cells sorted from blood, collected in a trial of the OX40 agonist ivuxolimab. CDR3 in DNA: TGCGCCAGCAGCCAATACAGGGGCTCCTACGAGCAGTACTTC. Its protein is CASSQYRGSYEQYF.